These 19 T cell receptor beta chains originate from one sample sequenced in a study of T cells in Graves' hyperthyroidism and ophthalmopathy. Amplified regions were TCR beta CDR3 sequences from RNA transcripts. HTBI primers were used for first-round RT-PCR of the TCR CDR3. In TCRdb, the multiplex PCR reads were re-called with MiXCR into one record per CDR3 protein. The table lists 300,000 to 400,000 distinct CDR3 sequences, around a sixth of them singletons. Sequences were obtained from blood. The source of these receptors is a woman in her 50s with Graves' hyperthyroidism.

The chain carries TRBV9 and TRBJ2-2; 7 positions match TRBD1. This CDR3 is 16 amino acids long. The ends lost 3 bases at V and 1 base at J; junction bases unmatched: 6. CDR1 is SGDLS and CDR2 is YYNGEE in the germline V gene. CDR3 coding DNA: TGTGCCAGCAGCGACTACAGGGGTGGGAACACCGGGGAGCTGTTTTTT. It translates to CASSDYRGGNTGELFF.

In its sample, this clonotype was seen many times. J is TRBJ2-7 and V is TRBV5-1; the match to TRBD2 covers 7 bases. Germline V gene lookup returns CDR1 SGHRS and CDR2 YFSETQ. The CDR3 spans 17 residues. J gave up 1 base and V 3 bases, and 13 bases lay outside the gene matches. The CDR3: CASSWGGLRQGSYEQYF. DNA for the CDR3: TGCGCCAGCAGCTGGGGGGGACTGAGGCAGGGATCCTACGAGCAGTACTTC.

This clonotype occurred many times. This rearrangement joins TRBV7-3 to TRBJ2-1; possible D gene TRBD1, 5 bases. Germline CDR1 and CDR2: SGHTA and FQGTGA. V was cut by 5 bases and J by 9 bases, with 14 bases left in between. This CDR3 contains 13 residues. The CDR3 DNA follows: TGTGCCAGCAGCGCGTTCCAGGGCGGTGAGCAGTTCTTC. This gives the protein CASSAFQGGEQFF.

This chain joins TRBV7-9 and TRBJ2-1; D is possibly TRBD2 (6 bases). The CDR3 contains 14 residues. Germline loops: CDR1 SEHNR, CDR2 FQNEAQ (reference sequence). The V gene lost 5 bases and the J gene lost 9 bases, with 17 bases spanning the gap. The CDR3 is CASSLFSQGGEQFF. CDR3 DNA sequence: TGTGCCAGCAGCCTCTTCTCGCAGGGAGGTGAGCAGTTCTTC.

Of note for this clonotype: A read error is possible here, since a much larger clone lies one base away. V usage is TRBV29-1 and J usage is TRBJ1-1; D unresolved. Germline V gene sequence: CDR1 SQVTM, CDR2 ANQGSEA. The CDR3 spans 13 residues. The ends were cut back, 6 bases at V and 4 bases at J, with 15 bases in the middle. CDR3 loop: CSVSSRAATEAFF. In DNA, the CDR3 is TGCAGCGTCAGTTCGCGGGCAGCCACTGAAGCTTTCTTT. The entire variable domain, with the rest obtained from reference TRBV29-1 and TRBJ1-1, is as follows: SAVISQKPSRDICQRGTSLTIQCQVDSQVTMMFWYRQQPGQSLTLIATANQGSEATYESGFVIDKFPISRPNLTFSTLTVSNMSPEDSSIYLCSVSSRAATEAFFGQGTRLTVV.

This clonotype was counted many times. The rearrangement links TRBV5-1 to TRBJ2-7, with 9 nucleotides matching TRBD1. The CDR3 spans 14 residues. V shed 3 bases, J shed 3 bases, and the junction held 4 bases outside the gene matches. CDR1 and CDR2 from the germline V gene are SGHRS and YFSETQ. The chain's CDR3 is CASSSRDRDYEQYF. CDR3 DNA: TGCGCCAGCAGCTCACGGGACAGGGACTACGAGCAGTACTTC.

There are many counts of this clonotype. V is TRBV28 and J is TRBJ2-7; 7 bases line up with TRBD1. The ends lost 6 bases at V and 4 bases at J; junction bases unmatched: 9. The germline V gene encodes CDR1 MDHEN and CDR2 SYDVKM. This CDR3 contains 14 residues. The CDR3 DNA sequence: TGTGCCAGCAGGGACCCGACAGGGAAATACGAGCAGTACTTC. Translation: CASRDPTGKYEQYF.

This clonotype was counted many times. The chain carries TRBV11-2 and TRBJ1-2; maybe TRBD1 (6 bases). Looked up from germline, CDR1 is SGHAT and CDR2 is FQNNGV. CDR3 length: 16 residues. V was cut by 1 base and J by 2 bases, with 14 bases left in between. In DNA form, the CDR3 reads TGTGCCAGCAGCTTAGGGGGGACAAACTTGAACTATGGCTACACCTTC. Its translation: CASSLGGTNLNYGYTF.

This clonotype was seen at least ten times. The CDR3 sequence: CASSPSQGLTYNEQFF. For the CDR3, the DNA is TGCGCCAGCAGCCCTTCTCAAGGGTTGACCTACAATGAGCAGTTCTTC. The chain couples TRBV5-1 to TRBJ2-1; D gene unclear. The V gene's germline CDR1 is SGHRS and CDR2 YFSETQ. V lost 4 bases to trimming and J lost 2 bases, with 16 bases between them. The CDR3 loop spans 16 amino acids. The full variable domain, its missing parts supplied by reference TRBV5-1 and TRBJ2-1, is KAGVTQTPRYLIKTRGQQVTLSCSPISGHRSVSWYQQTPGQGLQFLFEYFSETQRNKGNFPGRFSGRQFSNSRSEMNVSTLELGDSALYLCASSPSQGLTYNEQFFGPGTRLTVL.

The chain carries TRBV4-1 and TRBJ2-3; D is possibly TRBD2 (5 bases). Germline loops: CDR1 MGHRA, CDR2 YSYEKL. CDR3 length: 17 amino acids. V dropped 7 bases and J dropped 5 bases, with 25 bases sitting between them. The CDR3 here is CASTRGFARTLRDTQYF. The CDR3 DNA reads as TGCGCCAGCACCCGAGGGTTCGCTCGGACCCTGAGAGATACGCAGTATTTT.

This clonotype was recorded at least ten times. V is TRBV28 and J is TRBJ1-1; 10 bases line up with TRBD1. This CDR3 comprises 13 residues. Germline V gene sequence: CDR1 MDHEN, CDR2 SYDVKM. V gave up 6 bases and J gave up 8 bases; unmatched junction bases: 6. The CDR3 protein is CASSPTGGQEAFF. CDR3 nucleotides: TGTGCCAGCAGCCCGACAGGGGGCCAGGAAGCTTTCTTT.

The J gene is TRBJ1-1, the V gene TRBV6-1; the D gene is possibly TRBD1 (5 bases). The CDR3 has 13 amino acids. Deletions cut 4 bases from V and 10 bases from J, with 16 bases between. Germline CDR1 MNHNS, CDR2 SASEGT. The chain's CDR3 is CASSGVAGGRAFF. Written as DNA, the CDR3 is TGTGCCAGCAGTGGTGTGGCGGGGGGTCGAGCTTTCTTT.

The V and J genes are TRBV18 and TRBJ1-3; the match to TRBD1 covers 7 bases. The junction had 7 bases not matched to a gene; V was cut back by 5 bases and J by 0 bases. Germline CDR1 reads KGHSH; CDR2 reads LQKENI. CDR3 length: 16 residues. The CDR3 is CASSADRKVSGNTIYF. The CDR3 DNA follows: TGTGCCAGCTCAGCGGACAGGAAGGTCTCTGGAAACACCATATATTTT.

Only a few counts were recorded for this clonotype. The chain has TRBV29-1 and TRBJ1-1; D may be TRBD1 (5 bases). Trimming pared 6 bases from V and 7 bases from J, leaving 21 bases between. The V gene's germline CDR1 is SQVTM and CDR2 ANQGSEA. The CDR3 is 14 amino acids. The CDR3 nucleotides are TGCAGCGTCATAGACTTCGGGACGCAGGATGAAGCTTTCTTT. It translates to CSVIDFGTQDEAFF.

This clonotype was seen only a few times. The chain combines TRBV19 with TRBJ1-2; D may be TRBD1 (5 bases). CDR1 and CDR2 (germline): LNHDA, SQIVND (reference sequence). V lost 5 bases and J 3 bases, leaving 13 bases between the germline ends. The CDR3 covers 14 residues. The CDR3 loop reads CASSVQGVDYGYTF. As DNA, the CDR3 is TGTGCCAGTAGTGTCCAAGGGGTTGACTATGGCTACACCTTC.

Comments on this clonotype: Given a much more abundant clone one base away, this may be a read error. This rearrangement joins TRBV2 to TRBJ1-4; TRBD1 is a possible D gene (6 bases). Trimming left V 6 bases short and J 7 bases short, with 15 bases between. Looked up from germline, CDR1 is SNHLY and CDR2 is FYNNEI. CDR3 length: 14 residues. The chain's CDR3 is CASRGQTSSEKLFF. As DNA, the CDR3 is TGTGCCAGCAGAGGACAGACTTCGAGTGAAAAACTGTTTTTT.

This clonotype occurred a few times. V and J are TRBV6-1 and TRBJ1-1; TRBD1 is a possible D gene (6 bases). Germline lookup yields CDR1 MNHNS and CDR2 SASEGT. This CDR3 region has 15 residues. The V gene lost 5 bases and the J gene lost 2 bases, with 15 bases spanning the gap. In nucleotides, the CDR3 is TGTGCCAGCAGTTTCCGCAGGGGATTAAACACTGAAGCTTTCTTT. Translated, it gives CASSFRRGLNTEAFF.

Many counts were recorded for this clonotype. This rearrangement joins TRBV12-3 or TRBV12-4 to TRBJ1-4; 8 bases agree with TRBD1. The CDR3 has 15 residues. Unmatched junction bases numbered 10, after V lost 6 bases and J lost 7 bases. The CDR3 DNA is TGTGCCAGCAGCCGCAGGGGGCGCGGGAGTGAAAAACTGTTTTTT. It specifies CASSRRGRGSEKLFF.

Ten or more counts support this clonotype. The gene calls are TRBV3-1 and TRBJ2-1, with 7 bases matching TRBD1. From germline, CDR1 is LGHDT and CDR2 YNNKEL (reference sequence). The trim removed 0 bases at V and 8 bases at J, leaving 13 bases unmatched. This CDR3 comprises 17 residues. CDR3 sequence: CASSQDFRGGLGDEQFF. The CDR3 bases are TGTGCCAGCAGCCAAGATTTTCGAGGGGGCCTGGGGGATGAGCAGTTCTTC.